Presented here are 25 T cell receptor beta chains from one specimen sequenced in a study of cytomegalovirus exposure and HLA in healthy donors. Sequenced by immunoSEQ multiplex PCR; TCRdb stores in-frame clones only, minus some. The top ten hold less than 8.5% of the sample, which has 150,000 to 200,000 clones, more than 80% seen once. The sequencing sample was made of PBMCs. These receptors all come from a man aged 18 to 30 in good health and CMV-seropositive.

This clone was found a few times. The V call is TRBV30, the J call TRBJ2-2, with D perhaps matching TRBD1 (6 bases). This CDR3 spans 19 amino acids. Germline V gene data show CDR1 as GTSNPN and CDR2 as SVGIG (reference sequence). V lost 0 bases and J lost 1, with 21 bases in between. DNA of the CDR3: TGTGCCTGGAGTGTACGAAGTACAGGGTTCGCTTGGAACACCGGGGAGCTGTTTTTT. It is translated as CAWSVRSTGFAWNTGELFF.

The gene calls are TRBV4-1 and TRBJ2-7; possibly TRBD1 for D (5 bases). Germline V gene data show CDR1 as MGHRA and CDR2 as YSYEKL. Trimming left V 5 bases short and J 4 bases short, with 15 bases between. This CDR3 has 14 residues. The CDR3 DNA reads as TGCGCCAGCAGCGAGGCGTTCAACAGGTACGAGCAGTACTTC. Encoded protein: CASSEAFNRYEQYF.

The J gene is TRBJ1-1, the V gene TRBV9; D gene ambiguous. The CDR3 covers 13 residues. Germline CDR1 reads SGDLS; CDR2 reads YYNGEE. V lost 0 bases to trimming and J lost 1 base, with 4 bases between them. CDR3 loop: CASSVAQNTEAFF. Here the CDR3 DNA reads TGTGCCAGCAGCGTAGCCCAGAACACTGAAGCTTTCTTT. Supplemented by reference TRBV9 and TRBJ1-1, the full variable domain reads DSGVTQTPKHLITATGQRVTLRCSPRSGDLSVYWYQQSLDQGLQFLIQYYNGEERAKGNILERFSAQQFPDLHSELNLSSLELGDSALYFCASSVAQNTEAFFGQGTRLTVV.

The genes are TRBV5-1 and TRBJ2-3; D might be TRBD2 (5 bases). V lost 1 base and J 6 bases, leaving 12 bases between the germline ends. CDR3 length equals 14 residues. Per germline, CDR1 SGHRS and CDR2 YFSETQ. The CDR3 region is CASSLSGPKDTQYF. Here the CDR3 DNA reads TGCGCCAGCAGCTTGAGCGGACCTAAGGATACGCAGTATTTT.

A single count supports this clone. The chain employs TRBV7-8 and TRBJ2-7; tentative D call: TRBD1 (5 bases). CDR1 and CDR2 (germline): SGHVS, FQNEAQ. The CDR3 spans 14 residues. The V and J ends lost 1 base and 2 bases respectively, with 9 bases between them. The CDR3 here is CASSLVRVTYEQYF. Written as DNA, the CDR3 is TGTGCCAGCAGCTTAGTCAGGGTCACCTACGAGCAGTACTTC.

V gene TRBV5-8 combines with J gene TRBJ2-1; D is possibly TRBD1 (6 bases). The germline CDR1 and CDR2 sequences are SGHTS and YDEGEE. Trimming cost V 3 bases and J 15 bases, with 19 bases left between them. The CDR3 has 13 amino acids. CDR3 sequence: CASSSKRQVYPFF. The CDR3 DNA reads TGTGCCAGCAGCTCCAAACGACAGGTTTATCCGTTCTTC.

The gene calls are TRBV2 and TRBJ2-1; possibly TRBD1 for D (6 bases). This CDR3 comprises 15 residues. The V gene's germline CDR1 is SNHLY and CDR2 FYNNEI. V lost 5 bases and J 6 bases, leaving 17 bases between the germline ends. The CDR3 nucleotides read TGTGCCAGCAGTACTTCCGGGACAAGGGGCAATGAGCAGTTCTTC. As protein: CASSTSGTRGNEQFF. Supplemented by reference TRBV2 and TRBJ2-1, the full variable domain reads EPEVTQTPSHQVTQMGQEVILRCVPISNHLYFYWYRQILGQKVEFLVSFYNNEISEKSEIFDDQFSVERPDGSNFTLKIRSTKLEDSAMYFCASSTSGTRGNEQFFGPGTRLTVL.

This clone was seen once. The chain couples TRBV4-2 to TRBJ1-3; 7 bases are a match to TRBD1. The germline CDR1 and CDR2 sequences are LGHNA and YNFKEQ. There are 15 residues in the CDR3. V gave up 4 bases and J gave up 2 bases; unmatched junction bases: 5. The chain's CDR3 is CASSRETGAGNTIYF. Here the CDR3 DNA reads TGTGCCAGCAGCCGAGAAACAGGGGCTGGAAACACCATATATTTT.

This clone was counted between two and nine times. The rearrangement joins TRBV30 to TRBJ2-2; D possibly corresponds to TRBD1 (5 bases). V lost 7 bases to trimming and J lost 6 bases, with 18 bases between them. Germline CDR1 GTSNPN, CDR2 SVGIG (reference sequence). CDR3 length: 14 amino acids. The CDR3 bases are TGTGCCTCCCCGAGCGCCAGGGTAGCCGGGGAGCTGTTTTTT. Translation gives CASPSARVAGELFF.

This clone was seen more than once but under ten times. V gene TRBV4-2 combines with J gene TRBJ2-3; D is uncertain. Germline V gene data show CDR1 as LGHNA and CDR2 as YNFKEQ. The CDR3 runs to 17 residues. Trimming cost V 0 bases and J 2 bases, with 15 bases left between them. The CDR3: CASSQEAWVSTTDTQYF. The CDR3 DNA is TGTGCCAGCAGCCAAGAGGCCTGGGTTAGCACCACAGATACGCAGTATTTT.

The rearrangement joins TRBV30 to TRBJ1-1, with 9 bases aligning to TRBD1. V was clipped by 5 bases and J by 9 bases; unmatched bases: 7. The germline V gene has CDR1 GTSNPN and CDR2 SVGIG (reference sequence). The CDR3 contains 12 residues. This chain's CDR3 is CAWFRTGDKAFF. Here the CDR3 DNA reads TGTGCCTGGTTTAGGACAGGGGATAAAGCTTTCTTT.

V usage is TRBV29-1 and J usage is TRBJ1-1; tentative D call: TRBD1 (5 bases). The CDR3 totals 14 residues. Trimming pared 1 base from V and 4 bases from J, leaving 13 bases between. Germline V CDR1 and CDR2: SQVTM, ANQGSEA. The DNA of the CDR3 is TGCAGCGTTGAAGTCCAGGGATGGGGCACTGAAGCTTTCTTT. Translated: CSVEVQGWGTEAFF. The full variable domain, with the rest looked up from reference TRBV29-1 and TRBJ1-1, is SAVISQKPSRDICQRGTSLTIQCQVDSQVTMMFWYRQQPGQSLTLIATANQGSEATYESGFVIDKFPISRPNLTFSTLTVSNMSPEDSSIYLCSVEVQGWGTEAFFGQGTRLTVV.

This rearrangement joins TRBV19 to TRBJ2-5; 9 nucleotides align to TRBD1. Germline V gene lookup returns CDR1 LNHDA and CDR2 SQIVND (reference sequence). The CDR3 loop spans 14 amino acids. Trimming cost V 6 bases and J 7 bases; bases outside gene matches: 9. This CDR3 reads CASRKGGQGRTQYF. As DNA, the CDR3 is TGTGCCAGTAGGAAGGGCGGACAGGGGCGGACCCAGTACTTC.

V gene TRBV18 combines with J gene TRBJ2-3; D remains ambiguous. CDR3 length: 14 amino acids. CDR1 and CDR2 (germline): KGHSH, LQKENI. The V and J ends lost 3 bases and 2 bases respectively, with 9 bases between them. The CDR3 nucleotides read TGTGCCAGCTCACCCTCCCGGGTCACAGATACGCAGTATTTT. This encodes CASSPSRVTDTQYF.

The CDR3: CSVRASGSSYNEQFF. The CDR3 region has the DNA TGCAGCGTTCGCGCTAGCGGGAGCTCCTACAATGAGCAGTTCTTC. The rearrangement links TRBV29-1 to TRBJ2-1; 10 bases are a match to TRBD2. Germline assignment: CDR1 SQVTM and CDR2 ANQGSEA. J was trimmed by 0 bases and V by 5 bases; bases with no gene match: 4. This CDR3 comprises 15 residues.

The chain combines TRBV5-1 with TRBJ2-7; 13 bases match TRBD2. V shed 3 bases, J shed 7 bases, and the junction held 4 bases outside the gene matches. The CDR3 is 14 amino acids. CDR1 and CDR2 from the germline V gene are SGHRS and YFSETQ. Here the CDR3 DNA reads TGCGCCAGCAGCTGGGGGACTAGCGGGATTGAGCAGTACTTC. It yields the protein CASSWGTSGIEQYF.

This clone turned up a few times. The chain employs TRBV7-2 and TRBJ2-7; 10 bases align to TRBD1. Germline V gives CDR1 SGHTA, CDR2 FQGNSA. The CDR3 is made up of 14 amino acids. Unmatched junction bases numbered 3, after V lost 5 bases and J lost 2 bases. CDR3: CASSRTGGAYEQYF. The DNA of the CDR3 is TGTGCCAGCAGCCGGACAGGGGGGGCCTACGAGCAGTACTTC.

The chain couples TRBV4-1 to TRBJ2-7; TRBD2 matches 13 bases. The CDR3 consists of 20 residues. Losses at the gene ends were 2 bases for V and 2 bases for J; bases not matched to a gene: 15. Germline V gene sequence: CDR1 MGHRA, CDR2 YSYEKL. CDR3 amino acids: CASSQLPGLAGAVAPYEQYF. The CDR3 nucleotides read TGCGCCAGCAGCCAACTCCCCGGACTAGCGGGAGCGGTAGCTCCCTACGAGCAGTACTTC.

The CDR3 sequence: CASSLGVAATYNEQFF. CDR3 coding DNA: TGTGCCAGCAGTCTAGGGGTGGCCGCTACCTACAATGAGCAGTTCTTC. V is TRBV7-6 and J is TRBJ2-1; D may be TRBD1 (5 bases). CDR1 is SGHVS and CDR2 is FNYEAQ in the germline V gene. This CDR3 comprises 16 residues. V shed 6 bases and J shed 2 bases, with 17 bases lying between them. The full variable domain, its missing parts supplied by reference TRBV7-6 and TRBJ2-1, is GAGVSQSPRYKVTKRGQDVALRCDPISGHVSLYWYRQALGQGPEFLTYFNYEAQQDKSGLPNDRFSAERPEGSISTLTIQRTEQRDSAMYRCASSLGVAATYNEQFFGPGTRLTVL.

This chain links TRBV21-1 with TRBJ1-2. TRBV21-1 represents a pseudogene. The CDR3 is made up of 16 amino acids. CDR3 region: CASSKKQGLLSYGYTF. In nucleotides, the CDR3 is TGTGCCAGCAGCAAAAAGCAGGGACTACTTAGCTATGGCTACACCTTC.

The rearrangement uses TRBV2 and TRBJ2-2, with 9 bases matching TRBD2. The length of the CDR3 is 16 residues. Germline trimming cut 2 bases from V and 3 bases from J; bases unmatched to any gene: 4. The V gene's germline CDR1 is SNHLY and CDR2 FYNNEI. In DNA form, the CDR3 reads TGTGCCAGCAGTGAACTCCGCGGGAGGGACACCGGGGAGCTGTTTTTT. It encodes CASSELRGRDTGELFF.

The chain employs TRBV5-3 and TRBJ2-7; TRBD2 aligns across 8 bases. TRBV5-3 is given ORF status, its function remaining uncertain. The trim removed 8 bases at V and 1 base at J, leaving 5 bases unmatched. The CDR3 totals 13 residues. CDR3 nucleotide sequence: TGTGCCAGGCGGACTAGCCGATCCTACGAGCAGTACTTC. Encoded protein: CARRTSRSYEQYF.

In DNA, the CDR3 is TGTGCCACCAGCAGAGTCAGGGATGAGACCCAGTACTTC. Its translation is CATSRVRDETQYF. The chain couples TRBV15 to TRBJ2-5; D may be TRBD1 (5 bases). V was trimmed by 1 base and J by 5 bases, leaving 8 bases between them. Germline CDR1 reads LNHNV; CDR2 reads YYDKDF (reference sequence). This CDR3 spans 13 amino acids.

The chain has TRBV27 and TRBJ2-5; possible D gene TRBD2, 5 bases. Trimming left V 8 bases short and J 5 bases short, with 12 bases between. This CDR3 comprises 12 residues. The germline CDR1 and CDR2 sequences are MNHEY and SMNVEV (reference sequence). The DNA of the CDR3 is TGTGCCAGCGCCTCCCCGGGGGAGACCCAGTACTTC. This gives the protein CASASPGETQYF.

The chain couples TRBV28 to TRBJ1-5; 8 bases are a match to TRBD1. This CDR3 has 16 residues. Per germline, CDR1 MDHEN and CDR2 SYDVKM. V shed 7 bases and J 4 bases; nucleotides not matched to a gene: 12. Here the CDR3 reads CASIQRTGSGNQPQHF. The DNA of the CDR3 is TGTGCCAGCATTCAACGGACAGGGAGTGGTAATCAGCCCCAGCATTTT.